These 21 T cell receptor beta chains share one sample of origin, sequenced in a study of cytomegalovirus exposure and HLA in healthy donors. The repertoire was sequenced with immunoSEQ multiplex PCR; TCRdb's copy has only in-frame clones and lacks some. Found here are roughly 230,000 clones, less than 95% of them singletons; the top ten hold approximately 3%. Sample: PBMCs. The source is a woman in her 30s in good health and CMV-seronegative.

The V gene is TRBV14, the J gene TRBJ1-3; D remains ambiguous. With 3 bases removed from V and 2 bases from J, the gap between germline ends came to 2 bases. The germline gives CDR1 SGHDN, CDR2 FVKESK. The CDR3 covers 12 residues. The CDR3 DNA is TGTGCCAGCAGCCATCCTGGAAACACCATATATTTT. Translation gives CASSHPGNTIYF.

The chain combines TRBV28 with TRBJ1-1; the D is unclear. The CDR3 sequence is 14 residues long. Germline CDR1 MDHEN, CDR2 SYDVKM. Trimming took 7 bases from V and 3 from J, leaving 15 bases between them. CDR3 region: CASTPRLRDTEAFF. In nucleotides, the CDR3 is TGTGCCAGCACCCCCAGACTTCGGGACACTGAAGCTTTCTTT.

V gene TRBV30 combines with J gene TRBJ2-1; a possible D gene is TRBD2 (7 bases). The CDR3 totals 16 residues. In germline, CDR1 is GTSNPN, CDR2 SVGIG (reference sequence). V dropped 0 bases and J dropped 7 bases, with 19 bases sitting between them. Here the CDR3 reads CAWSVRRGPVQNEQFF. For the CDR3, the DNA is TGTGCCTGGAGTGTAAGGCGGGGGCCAGTACAGAATGAGCAGTTCTTC.

The rearrangement links TRBV7-9 to TRBJ2-7; 7 bases are shared with TRBD1. Germline CDR1 and CDR2: SEHNR and FQNEAQ (reference sequence). There are 14 residues in the CDR3. Trimming removed 2 bases from V and 2 bases from J; junction bases left unmatched: 3. DNA for the CDR3: TGTGCCAGCAGCTTAACCGGACAGGCCTACGAGCAGTACTTC. This encodes CASSLTGQAYEQYF.

This clone has just one count. The chain combines TRBV18 with TRBJ2-7; 14 bases are shared with TRBD2. There are 17 residues in the CDR3. After removal of 0 bases from V and 5 bases from J, the junction contained 6 bases not matched to a gene. Germline lookup yields CDR1 KGHSH and CDR2 LQKENI. The CDR3 loop reads CASSPPSGTSGSNEQYF. Here the CDR3 DNA reads TGTGCCAGCTCACCACCGTCCGGGACTAGCGGGAGCAACGAGCAGTACTTC.

This clone was found once. In DNA, the CDR3 is TGTGCCAGCAGCTTAGGTGGGCCCGGAGATACGCAGTATTTT. Amino acids: CASSLGGPGDTQYF. The chain employs TRBV7-2 and TRBJ2-3; D remains unclear. Trimming pared 1 base from V and 5 bases from J, leaving 10 bases between. Per germline, CDR1 SGHTA and CDR2 FQGNSA. The CDR3 is made up of 14 amino acids.

The genes are TRBV18 and TRBJ2-7, with a weak D call TRBD2 (6 bases). This CDR3 region has 14 residues. The ends were cut back, 6 bases at V and 0 bases at J, with 12 bases in the middle. The germline gives CDR1 KGHSH, CDR2 LQKENI. As DNA, the CDR3 is TGTGCCAGCTCGACGGGGGATAGCTCCTACGAGCAGTACTTC. The encoded protein is CASSTGDSSYEQYF.

This clone was seen a single time. The gene calls are TRBV5-6 and TRBJ1-5, with unresolved D. The V gene lost 2 bases and the J gene lost 2 bases, with 23 bases spanning the gap. CDR1 and CDR2 from the germline V gene are SGHDT and YYEEEE. This CDR3 is built from 19 residues. The CDR3 nucleotides read TGTGCCAGCAGCTTACGCCCAGGAGTTTGGGGTGCGGGCAATCAGCCCCAGCATTTT. The encoded protein is CASSLRPGVWGAGNQPQHF.

The J gene is TRBJ2-7, the V gene TRBV11-2; possible D gene TRBD1, 6 bases. Germline V gene sequence: CDR1 SGHAT, CDR2 FQNNGV. The CDR3 has 13 amino acids. The V end was cut by 1 base, the J end by 7 bases, with 11 bases between. CDR3 residues: CASSLGQVAEQYF. The DNA of the CDR3 is TGTGCCAGCAGCTTAGGACAGGTTGCGGAGCAGTACTTC.

The chain couples TRBV19 to TRBJ1-5; possibly TRBD1 for D (5 bases). V was trimmed by 4 bases and J by 2 bases, leaving 9 bases between them. Germline CDR1 reads LNHDA; CDR2 reads SQIVND (reference sequence). CDR3 size: 14 residues. CDR3 loop: CASSTWGGNQPQHF. CDR3 coding DNA: TGTGCCAGTAGTACTTGGGGCGGCAATCAGCCCCAGCATTTT.

The gene calls are TRBV7-2 and TRBJ2-4, with unresolved D. Deletions cut 5 bases from V and 4 bases from J, with 12 bases between. Germline V gene data show CDR1 as SGHTA and CDR2 as FQGNSA. CDR3 length: 14 amino acids. The DNA of the CDR3 is TGTGCCAGCAGCCCACCGGCTAGAAAAAACATTCAGTACTTC. This codes for CASSPPARKNIQYF. Looking up the rest from reference TRBV7-2 and TRBJ2-4 gives the full variable domain: GAGVSQSPSNKVTEKGKDVELRCDPISGHTALYWYRQSLGQGLEFLIYFQGNSAPDKSGLPSDRFSAERTGGSVSTLTIQRTQQEDSAVYLCASSPPARKNIQYFGAGTRLSVL.

The chain uses TRBV7-6 and TRBJ2-7, with 9 bases fitting TRBD2. J lost 0 bases, V lost 1 base, and 4 bases had no gene match. The CDR3 has 16 residues. Germline V gene data show CDR1 as SGHVS and CDR2 as FNYEAQ. The CDR3 loop is CASSLVVSGSSYEQYF. DNA of the CDR3: TGTGCCAGCAGCTTAGTTGTTAGCGGGAGCTCCTACGAGCAGTACTTC.

The V gene is TRBV7-3, the J gene TRBJ2-7; TRBD2 agrees at 9 bases. Germline CDR1 and CDR2: SGHTA and FQGTGA. The CDR3 has 15 amino acids. V dropped 3 bases and J dropped 3; count of bases not matched to a gene: 6. CDR3 region: CASSFLAGDGYEQYF. The CDR3, as DNA: TGTGCCAGCAGCTTTTTAGCGGGAGACGGCTACGAGCAGTACTTC.

This chain joins TRBV28 and TRBJ1-1; D not certain. The CDR3 runs 11 residues. Germline assignment: CDR1 MDHEN and CDR2 SYDVKM. Between the trimmed V and J ends, which lost 2 bases and 11 bases, there was a span of 9 bases. The CDR3 sequence is CASSLGSGAFF. CDR3 sequence (DNA): TGTGCCAGCAGTTTAGGATCCGGGGCTTTCTTT. Based on the CDR3 plus reference TRBV28 and TRBJ1-1, the full variable domain is DVKVTQSSRYLVKRTGEKVFLECVQDMDHENMFWYRQDPGLGLRLIYFSYDVKMKEKGDIPEGYSVSREKKERFSLILESASTNQTSMYLCASSLGSGAFFGQGTRLTVV.

The rearrangement uses TRBV29-1 and TRBJ2-7; unclear D gene. Germline CDR1 and CDR2: SQVTM and ANQGSEA. CDR3 size: 12 residues. V was trimmed by 8 bases and J by 2 bases, leaving 13 bases between them. The CDR3, as DNA: TGCAGCCCGCCTTGGGTTGCCTACGAGCAGTACTTC. Protein product: CSPPWVAYEQYF.

This chain uses TRBV29-1 with TRBJ2-1; no reliable D call. Per the germline V gene, CDR1 is SQVTM and CDR2 is ANQGSEA. The CDR3 runs to 12 residues. V lost 5 bases, J lost 8 bases, and 13 bases lay in between. CDR3 protein: CSVLPLRDEQFF. DNA for the CDR3: TGCAGCGTTCTGCCATTAAGGGATGAGCAGTTCTTC.

This clone was observed a single time. V gene TRBV6-6 combines with J gene TRBJ2-7; TRBD2 might be the D (5 bases). Germline V gives CDR1 MNHNY, CDR2 SVGAGI (reference sequence). Trimming took off 5 bases at V and 1 base at J, with 18 bases between the two ends. The CDR3 covers 16 residues. The CDR3 DNA sequence: TGTGCCAGCAGTCGTCTCGAGAGGGAGTCTTCCTACGAGCAGTACTTC. This codes for CASSRLERESSYEQYF.

This chain connects TRBV28 to TRBJ2-7; D is undetermined. The germline V gene has CDR1 MDHEN and CDR2 SYDVKM. V lost 2 bases and J lost 4, with 12 bases in between. This CDR3 contains 14 residues. CDR3 sequence reads: CASSLMENLYEQYF. CDR3 in DNA: TGTGCCAGCAGTTTAATGGAGAACCTATACGAGCAGTACTTC.

V is TRBV11-2 and J is TRBJ1-2; no firm D call. The CDR3 totals 14 residues. Germline-derived CDR1 and CDR2 are SGHAT and FQNNGV. Trimming left V 7 bases short and J 6 bases short, with 18 bases between. The CDR3 region is CASTRGGIENGYTF. The CDR3 DNA reads as TGTGCCAGCACCCGAGGCGGGATTGAGAATGGCTACACCTTC.

The chain employs TRBV7-2 and TRBJ2-5, with TRBD1 as a possible D gene (5 bases). The germline V gene encodes CDR1 SGHTA and CDR2 FQGNSA. This CDR3 region has 15 residues. Trimming pared 2 bases from V and 2 bases from J, leaving 12 bases between. The CDR3 protein is CASSLMGREQETQYF. Written as DNA, the CDR3 is TGTGCCAGCAGCTTAATGGGCAGGGAACAAGAGACCCAGTACTTC.

Only a few counts were recorded for this clone. The J gene is TRBJ2-3, the V gene TRBV15; no clear D gene. Germline-derived CDR1 and CDR2 are LNHNV and YYDKDF (reference sequence). V dropped 1 base and J dropped 1 base, with 3 bases sitting between them. The CDR3 spans 13 residues. The CDR3 bases are TGTGCCACCAGCAGAGTCGGCACAGATACGCAGTATTTT. It codes for CATSRVGTDTQYF.